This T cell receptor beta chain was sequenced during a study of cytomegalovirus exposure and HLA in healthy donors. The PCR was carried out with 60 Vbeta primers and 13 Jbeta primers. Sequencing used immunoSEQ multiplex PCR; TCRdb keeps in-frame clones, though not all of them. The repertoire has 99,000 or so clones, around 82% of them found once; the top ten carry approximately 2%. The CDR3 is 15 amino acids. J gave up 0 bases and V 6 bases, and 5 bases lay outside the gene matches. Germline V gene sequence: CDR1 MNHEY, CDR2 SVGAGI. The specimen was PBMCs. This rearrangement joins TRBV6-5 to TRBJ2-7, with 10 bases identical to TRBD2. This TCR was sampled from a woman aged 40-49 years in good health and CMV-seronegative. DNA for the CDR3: TGTGCCAGCAGCCTGACTAGCGGGCTCTCCTACGAGCAGTACTTC. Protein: CASSLTSGLSYEQYF.